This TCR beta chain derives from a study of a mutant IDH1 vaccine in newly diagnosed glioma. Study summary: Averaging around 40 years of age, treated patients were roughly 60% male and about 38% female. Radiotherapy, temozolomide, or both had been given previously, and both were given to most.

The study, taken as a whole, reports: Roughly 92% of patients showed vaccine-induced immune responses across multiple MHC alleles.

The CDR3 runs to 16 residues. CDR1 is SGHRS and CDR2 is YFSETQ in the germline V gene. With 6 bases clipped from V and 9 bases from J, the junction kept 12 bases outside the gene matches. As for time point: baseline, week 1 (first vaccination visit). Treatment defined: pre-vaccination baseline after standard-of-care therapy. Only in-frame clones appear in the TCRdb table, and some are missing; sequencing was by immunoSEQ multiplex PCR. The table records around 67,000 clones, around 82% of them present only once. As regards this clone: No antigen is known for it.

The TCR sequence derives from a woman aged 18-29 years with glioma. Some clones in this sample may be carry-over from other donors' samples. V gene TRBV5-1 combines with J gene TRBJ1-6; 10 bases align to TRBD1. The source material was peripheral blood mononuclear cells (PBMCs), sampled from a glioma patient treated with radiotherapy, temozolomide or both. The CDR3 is CASTSLPGQGISPLHF. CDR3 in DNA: TGCGCCAGCACCTCTCTGCCGGGACAGGGGATTTCACCCCTCCACTTT.